The clone carrying this T cell receptor beta chain was seen a handful of times. Germline CDR1 is DFQATT and CDR2 is SNEGSKA (reference sequence). CDR3 length: 17 residues. V shed 0 bases, J shed 2 bases, and the junction held 11 bases outside the gene matches. The data were taken from a study of T cells in Graves' hyperthyroidism and ophthalmopathy. Amplification targeted TCR beta CDR3 regions from RNA transcripts. Researchers ran a first-round RT-PCR on the TCR CDR3 using the HTBI primer set. TCRdb redid the calling of the multiplex PCR reads with MiXCR, one entry per CDR3 protein. The data show under 350,000 distinct CDR3 sequences, with over 15% seen just once and about half held by the top ten.

The sample taken for sequencing was blood. The TCR comes from a woman between 45 and 60 years old with Graves' hyperthyroidism. The J gene is TRBJ2-5, the V gene TRBV20-1; 8 nucleotides line up with TRBD2. The CDR3 region is CSARDPTSGPKQETQYF. CDR3 coding DNA: TGCAGTGCTAGAGATCCCACTAGCGGACCGAAACAAGAGACCCAGTACTTC.